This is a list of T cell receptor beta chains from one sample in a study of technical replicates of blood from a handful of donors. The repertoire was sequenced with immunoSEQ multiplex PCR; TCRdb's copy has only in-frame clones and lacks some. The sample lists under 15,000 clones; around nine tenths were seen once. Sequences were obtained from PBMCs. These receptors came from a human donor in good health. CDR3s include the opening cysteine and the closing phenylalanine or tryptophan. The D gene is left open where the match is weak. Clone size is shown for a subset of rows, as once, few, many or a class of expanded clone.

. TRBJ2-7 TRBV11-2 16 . CASSSTLDRHSYEQYF TGTGCCAGCAGCTCGACCCTGGACAGACACTCCTACGAGCAGTACTTC
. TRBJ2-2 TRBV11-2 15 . CASSPPLAVTGELFF TGTGCCAGCAGCCCCCCTTTAGCGGTTACCGGGGAGCTGTTTTTT
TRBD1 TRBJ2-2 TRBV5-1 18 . CASTQNSPTGWDTGELFF TGCGCCAGCACCCAAAACTCCCCGACAGGGTGGGACACCGGGGAGCTGTTTTTT
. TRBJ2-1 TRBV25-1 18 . CASSENAAFKRSYNEQFF TGTGCCAGCAGTGAAAACGCGGCCTTCAAGAGATCCTACAATGAGCAGTTCTTC
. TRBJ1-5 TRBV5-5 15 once CASSLGDGTPKPQHF TGTGCCAGCAGCTTGGGGGACGGGACACCTAAGCCCCAGCATTTT
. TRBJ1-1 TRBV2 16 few CASSQRQIGGFSEAFF TGTGCCAGCAGTCAACGACAGATCGGGGGGTTTAGTGAAGCTTTCTTT
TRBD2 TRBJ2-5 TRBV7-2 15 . CASSLLAGGQETQYF TGTGCCAGCAGCTTACTAGCGGGAGGCCAAGAGACCCAGTACTTC
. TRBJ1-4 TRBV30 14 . CAWRGGATNEKLFF TGTGCCTGGAGAGGGGGGGCGACTAATGAAAAACTGTTTTTT
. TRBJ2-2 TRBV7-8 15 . CASTRGGGVTGELFF TGTGCCAGCACCCGAGGGGGTGGGGTCACCGGGGAGCTGTTTTTT
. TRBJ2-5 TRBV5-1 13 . CASSFTLQETQYF TGCGCCAGCAGCTTCACTCTTCAAGAGACCCAGTACTTC
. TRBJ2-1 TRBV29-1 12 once CSVDTSALRQFF TGCAGCGTCGACACAAGTGCCCTTAGGCAGTTCTTC
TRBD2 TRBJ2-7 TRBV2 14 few CASTIGLAGNEQYF TGTGCCAGCACGATAGGACTAGCGGGTAACGAGCAGTACTTC
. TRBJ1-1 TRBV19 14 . CASSTLIRGPEAFF TGTGCCAGTAGTACCCTTATAAGGGGCCCTGAAGCTTTCTTT
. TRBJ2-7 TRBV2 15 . CASRQYGTLSYEQYF TGTGCCAGCAGGCAATACGGGACACTCTCCTACGAGCAGTACTTC
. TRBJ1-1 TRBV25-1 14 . CASSEYGTWTGAFF TGTGCCAGCAGTGAATACGGCACATGGACTGGGGCTTTCTTT
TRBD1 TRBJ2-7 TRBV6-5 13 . CASSLGQGAEQYF TGTGCCAGCAGTTTAGGACAGGGCGCCGAGCAGTACTTC
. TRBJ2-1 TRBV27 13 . CASSLGLYNEQFF TGTGCCAGCAGTTTAGGCCTGTACAATGAGCAGTTCTTC
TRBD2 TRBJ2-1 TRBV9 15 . CASSVGTSGSNEQFF TGTGCCAGCAGCGTAGGGACTAGCGGCTCCAATGAGCAGTTCTTC
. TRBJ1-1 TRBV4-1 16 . CASSQVFGGASTEAFF TGCGCCAGCAGCCAAGTATTTGGAGGGGCTAGCACTGAAGCTTTCTTT
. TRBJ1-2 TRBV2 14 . CASSTGTTNYGYTF TGTGCCAGCAGTACCGGGACAACTAACTATGGCTACACCTTC
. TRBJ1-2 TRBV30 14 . CAWSRGGSNYGYTF TGTGCCTGGAGTAGGGGGGGATCAAACTATGGCTACACCTTC
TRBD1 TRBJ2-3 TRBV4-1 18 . CASSLQAGTDTSTDTQYF TGCGCCAGCAGCCTCCAGGCCGGGACAGATACCTCCACAGATACGCAGTATTTT
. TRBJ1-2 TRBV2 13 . CARGFSGQGGYTF TGTGCCAGGGGATTCAGCGGCCAAGGAGGCTACACCTTC
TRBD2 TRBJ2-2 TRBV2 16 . CASRTPGLAGSGELFF TGTGCCAGCAGAACCCCGGGACTAGCGGGATCCGGGGAGCTGTTTTTT
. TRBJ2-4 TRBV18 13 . CASSPPSGDIQYF TGTGCCAGCTCACCACCGAGCGGCGACATTCAGTACTTC
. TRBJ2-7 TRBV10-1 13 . CASSDAGPYEQYF TGCGCCAGCAGTGATGCAGGTCCCTACGAGCAGTACTTC
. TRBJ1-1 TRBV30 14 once CACAGLAGNTEAFF TGTGCCTGTGCGGGCCTGGCGGGAAACACTGAAGCTTTCTTT